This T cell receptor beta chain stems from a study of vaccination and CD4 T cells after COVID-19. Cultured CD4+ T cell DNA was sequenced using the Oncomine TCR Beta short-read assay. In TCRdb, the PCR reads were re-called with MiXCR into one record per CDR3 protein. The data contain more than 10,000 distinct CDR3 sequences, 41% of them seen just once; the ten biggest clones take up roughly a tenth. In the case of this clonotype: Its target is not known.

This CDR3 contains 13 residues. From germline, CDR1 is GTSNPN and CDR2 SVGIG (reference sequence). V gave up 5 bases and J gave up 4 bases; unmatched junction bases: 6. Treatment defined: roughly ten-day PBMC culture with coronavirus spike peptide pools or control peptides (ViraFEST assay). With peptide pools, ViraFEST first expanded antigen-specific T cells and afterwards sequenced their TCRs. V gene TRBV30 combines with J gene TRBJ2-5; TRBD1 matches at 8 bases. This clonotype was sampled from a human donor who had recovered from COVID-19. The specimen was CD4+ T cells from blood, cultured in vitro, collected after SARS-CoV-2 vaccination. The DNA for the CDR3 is TGTGCCTGGGGCACAGGGGGGAGAGAGACCCAGTACTTC. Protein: CAWGTGGRETQYF.